This entry features one T cell receptor (beta chain) sequence. Its antigen has not been determined. Base quality data are lacking; no much larger clone is found one base away. The data were taken from a study of blood T cell repertoires in COVID-19 (dated by TCRdb to about 2020). In terms of the full investigation: Samples covering the acute and convalescent phases of COVID-19 were provided by collaborators in the United States, Italy and Spain. The prospective study material was composed of cDNA or gDNA derived from T cells, B-cell-depleted T cells, or PBMCs. Deeply sampled blood TCRbeta repertoires from subjects exposed to, actively infected with, or recovered from COVID-19 were included in the dataset. The repertoires were made available in a free public database intended to serve as a resource for research on the immune response to SARS-CoV-2. Samples came from the ongoing ImmuneRACE study (first 160 participants) plus 1,254 subjects from 6 global collaborators. A de-identified subject ID, COVID-19 status, age in years and sex were almost always included in the sample metadata. HLA class I and class II types, where available, came from metadata supplied by the sample provider rather than from assay-based typing. Study-wide conclusions, independent of this receptor: Clinical and demographic metadata were provided uncurated, with the amount varying by source and participant.

TCRbeta CDR3 regions were amplified from genomic DNA using the immunoSEQ Assay, a bias-controlled multiplex PCR. The source study handled its data this way. Within the assay, amplification of reference gene primers was used to estimate how many nucleated cells each sample contained. To quantify the absolute abundance of each unique TCRbeta CDR3 rearrangement, sequence reads were collapsed and filtered. For each sample, productive Simpson clonality was calculated by taking the square root of Simpson's diversity index across productive rearrangements. As stored in TCRdb, this immuneACCESS dataset retains in-frame rearrangements with V and J assigned. A fraction of the clones does not appear; measured against another copy, unresolved V genes explain less than half of the discrepancy, and the remainder lacks a known reason. The V and J calls and the clone size are those of that table, but D and trimming were determined from the DNA. The sample profile shows approximately 120,000 clones; around 83% of them were found once. The ten biggest clones cover 15% to 20% of the sample.

Participants in the prospective study were aged about 18 to 90 years, lived in about two dozen United States geographic areas, and enrolled through a virtual design. In the prospective study, participants were assigned to cohorts based on the clinical history participants reported in a screening survey and a study questionnaire. ImmuneRACE Cohort 3 recovered participants were defined by two consecutive negative NP/OP PCR tests, healthcare professional clearance, or symptom resolution. Each participant in the prospective study had whole blood, serum and a nasopharyngeal or oropharyngeal swab collected by mobile phlebotomists. Additional blood draws and questionnaires over an approximately two-month period could optionally be provided by prospective study participants. Blood samples from the prospective study were shipped frozen or at room temperature prior to DNA extraction. Taken from the germline V gene, the CDR1 and CDR2 loops are SGDLS and YYNGEE. The CDR3 goes from the cysteine to the phenylalanine over 15 residues. The kept DNA is CDR3 alone, 45 bases in frame from the first base. V is shortened by 4 bases, J by 2 bases, and the region joining them spans 15 bases.

This clonotype originated in a man between 25 and 39 years old who had recovered from COVID-19. The sequence links TRBV9 to TRBJ1-2, with the D gene call left open. Material: PBMCs or T cells enriched from blood (not recorded which). Here is the DNA: TGTGCCAGCAGCCCCGAACCCACATCAAACTATGGCTACACCTTC. Its translation is CASSPEPTSNYGYTF.